These 15 T cell receptor beta chains came from one sample sequenced in a study of blood T cell repertoires in COVID-19. TCRdb's table, derived via immunoSEQ multiplex PCR, lists solely in-frame clones and lacks some. The sample has hundreds of thousands of clones; around 89% are singletons. Sequencing used PBMCs or T cells enriched from blood (not recorded which). These receptors were obtained from a young woman with acute COVID-19.

This chain links TRBV4-3 with TRBJ1-2; possibly TRBD1 for D (6 bases). The CDR3 runs to 15 residues. Trimming pared 2 bases from V and 8 bases from J, leaving 18 bases between. The V gene's germline CDR1 is LGHNA and CDR2 YSLEER. The CDR3, as DNA: TGCGCCAGCAGCCAACCAGGACAGCCTTCAGCGGGCTACACCTTC. It specifies CASSQPGQPSAGYTF.

The chain recombines TRBV11-2 with TRBJ2-1; 9 positions match TRBD1. The germline V gene encodes CDR1 SGHAT and CDR2 FQNNGV. The CDR3 length is 18 residues. V lost 2 bases, J lost 7 bases, and 15 bases stayed unmatched. Here the CDR3 DNA reads TGTGCCAGCAGCTTATTCGTTATCTCAACAGGGGGCCGGAATGAGCAGTTCTTC. Translation: CASSLFVISTGGRNEQFF.

This chain uses TRBV28 with TRBJ2-7, with 11 bases that match TRBD2. Unmatched junction bases numbered 3, after V lost 3 bases and J lost 2 bases. Germline V gene sequence: CDR1 MDHEN, CDR2 SYDVKM. This CDR3 region has 15 residues. In nucleotides, the CDR3 is TGTGCCAGCAGTTTTAGCGGGAGGGGTACCTACGAGCAGTACTTC. Translation gives CASSFSGRGTYEQYF.

The chain uses TRBV18 and TRBJ2-5, with a tentative D call TRBD1 (6 bases). Per germline, CDR1 KGHSH and CDR2 LQKENI. The CDR3 covers 13 residues. Trimming pared 6 bases from V and 3 bases from J, leaving 11 bases between. CDR3 in DNA: TGTGCCAGCTCGCAGGGGACAAAAGAGACCCAGTACTTC. Translating gives CASSQGTKETQYF.

The chain recombines TRBV29-1 with TRBJ2-3; TRBD2 is a possible D gene (5 bases). Germline assignment: CDR1 SQVTM and CDR2 ANQGSEA. The CDR3 spans 13 residues. The V gene lost 3 bases and the J gene lost 6 bases, with 13 bases spanning the gap. The CDR3 region is CSVEGGSADTQYF. The CDR3 DNA follows: TGCAGCGTTGAGGGTGGGAGCGCGGATACGCAGTATTTT.

The gene calls are TRBV18 and TRBJ2-2, with 7 bases identical to TRBD2. This CDR3 is built from 16 residues. CDR1 and CDR2 (germline): KGHSH, LQKENI. Trimming at V came to 1 base and at J to 5 bases, leaving 7 bases not matched to a gene. DNA for the CDR3: TGTGCCAGCTCACCACTTTCGGGGGGAAGGACCGGGGAGCTGTTTTTT. Amino acids: CASSPLSGGRTGELFF.

The chain links TRBV7-9 to TRBJ1-1; D is uncertain. The CDR3 covers 13 residues. Germline V gene data show CDR1 as SEHNR and CDR2 as FQNEAQ (reference sequence). V lost 2 bases and J 6 bases, leaving 10 bases between the germline ends. CDR3 nucleotide sequence: TGTGCCAGCAGCTTACGGGAGGGTGCTGAAGCTTTCTTT. Translation gives CASSLREGAEAFF.

This sequence joins TRBV4-2 and TRBJ2-5, with a possible D match to TRBD1 (6 bases). CDR3 length: 16 amino acids. The ends were cut back, 6 bases at V and 2 bases at J, with 19 bases in the middle. The germline gives CDR1 LGHNA, CDR2 YNFKEQ. The DNA of the CDR3 is TGTGCCAGCAGTCCAGGGGCGGTCGAACCTCAAGAGACCCAGTACTTC. This sequence encodes CASSPGAVEPQETQYF.

The rearrangement joins TRBV15 to TRBJ1-5, with no clear D. The CDR3 runs 14 residues. V gave up 5 bases and J gave up 0 bases, with 8 bases separating them. The germline V gene has CDR1 LNHNV and CDR2 YYDKDF (reference sequence). The CDR3, as DNA: TGTGCCACCAGCCAAGAGAATAGCAATCAGCCCCAGCATTTT. It codes for CATSQENSNQPQHF.

The count of this clone is one. This sequence joins TRBV10-3 and TRBJ1-3; D ambiguous. V gave up 3 bases and J gave up 0 bases, with 12 bases separating them. CDR1 is ENHRY and CDR2 is SYGVKD in the germline V gene. The CDR3 runs 16 residues. The CDR3 sequence: CAISEQQASSGNTIYF. Here the CDR3 DNA reads TGTGCCATCAGTGAACAGCAGGCCAGCTCTGGAAACACCATATATTTT.

The chain links TRBV9 to TRBJ1-4, with 11 bases that match TRBD1. CDR3 size: 17 residues. Germline V lookup: CDR1 SGDLS, CDR2 YYNGEE. V lost 0 bases and J lost 7; bases outside the gene matches: 8. The chain's CDR3 is CASSVGKDRGRVEKLFF. In DNA, the CDR3 is TGTGCCAGCAGCGTAGGAAAGGACAGGGGGCGGGTTGAAAAACTGTTTTTT.

The rearrangement links TRBV28 to TRBJ2-7; possibly TRBD2 for D (6 bases). V was pared by 5 bases and J by 3 bases, with 14 bases between. This CDR3 region has 14 residues. Germline values: CDR1 MDHEN, CDR2 SYDVKM. The CDR3 nucleotides are TGTGCCAGCAGTATCTGGAGGGGCAACTACGAGCAGTACTTC. It codes for CASSIWRGNYEQYF.

This chain links TRBV6-5 with TRBJ1-1; no firm D call. Germline V gene sequence: CDR1 MNHEY, CDR2 SVGAGI. The CDR3 runs to 15 residues. Trimming took 6 bases from V and 10 from J, leaving 24 bases between them. Here the CDR3 reads CASSNAPSGARGAFF. Written as DNA, the CDR3 is TGTGCCAGCAGCAACGCCCCCTCGGGAGCGAGAGGAGCTTTCTTT.

The chain recombines TRBV15 with TRBJ1-2, with D unclear. The ends were cut back, 2 bases at V and 0 bases at J, with 7 bases in the middle. This CDR3 has 14 amino acids. Germline CDR1 reads LNHNV; CDR2 reads YYDKDF (reference sequence). In DNA form, the CDR3 reads TGTGCCACCAGCAGAACTGAAGCTAACTATGGCTACACCTTC. This translates into CATSRTEANYGYTF.

This clone was seen only a few times. The V and J genes are TRBV30 and TRBJ2-3; D call uncertain. The V end lost 1 base, the J end lost 2 bases, and 10 bases lay between the germline ends. From germline, CDR1 is GTSNPN and CDR2 SVGIG (reference sequence). This CDR3 has 14 residues. CDR3 coding DNA: TGTGCCTGGAGTGATCTCTACTCCACAGATACGCAGTATTTT. Translated: CAWSDLYSTDTQYF.